The present entry profiles one T cell receptor (beta chain) with its context. V dropped 6 bases and J dropped 6; count of bases not matched to a gene: 15. The germline V gene encodes CDR1 SGHNT and CDR2 YENEEA. CDR3 length: 16 residues. Per the original methods: Amplifying reference gene primers gave estimates of nucleated cell counts. Sequenced by immunoSEQ multiplex PCR; TCRdb stores in-frame clones only, minus some. The D gene and trimming were derived from the DNA, and the V and J assignments and clone size from that table. Of 200,000 to 300,000 clones detected, approximately 84% appear once; the ten largest clones hold under 4.5%. The data were obtained in a study of blood T cell repertoires in COVID-19. Study as a whole: Whether acute or convalescent, the COVID-19 samples came from the United States, Italy and Spain. The analysed material was cDNA or gDNA that came from T cells, B-cell-depleted T cells, or PBMCs.

The clonotype originates from a man over 45 with acute or convalescent COVID-19. The sequenced sample was peripheral blood. The rearrangement uses TRBV11-3 and TRBJ2-5; TRBD1 matches 8 bases. The CDR3 bases are TGTGCCAGCAGTTTCTCCCGGACAGGGACGAAGAAGACCCAGTACTTC. Translated: CASSFSRTGTKKTQYF.